The 13 T cell receptor beta chains given below trace back to one sample, sequenced in a study of blood T cell repertoires in COVID-19 (dated by TCRdb to 2019 to 2021). Library preparation used the immunoSEQ multiplex PCR assay. TCRdb stores this immuneACCESS table with in-frame sequences only. Part of the clones is absent; in the studies checked, under half of the shortfall reflects unresolved V genes, and no reason is known for the rest. In all, the sample holds under 170,000 clones, and approximately 80% of those were seen once. In total, the top ten clones hold around 2.2% of the sample. Source material: peripheral blood. Every receptor here comes from a man aged 70 or older with acute or convalescent COVID-19.

The J gene is TRBJ2-1, the V gene TRBV2; 10 nucleotides align to TRBD1. With 9 bases clipped from V and 9 bases from J, the junction kept 11 bases outside the gene matches. Germline V gene data show CDR1 as SNHLY and CDR2 as FYNNEI. This CDR3 is 14 amino acids long. This chain's CDR3 is CASRQGASSAEQFF. The CDR3 DNA is TGTGCCAGTAGACAGGGGGCGAGTTCTGCTGAGCAGTTCTTC.

J is TRBJ2-7 and V is TRBV19; TRBD2 agrees at 7 bases. V was pared by 3 bases and J by 2 bases, with 7 bases of the junction left unmatched. Germline loops: CDR1 LNHDA, CDR2 SQIVND (reference sequence). CDR3 size: 15 residues. The CDR3 reads CASSIGPGGTYEQYF. In DNA, the CDR3 is TGTGCCAGTAGTATTGGTCCCGGGGGGACCTACGAGCAGTACTTC.

This chain joins TRBV10-1 and TRBJ1-5, with TRBD1 identical over 8 bases. Unmatched junction bases numbered 7, after V lost 5 bases and J lost 1 base. The CDR3 totals 16 residues. Germline loops: CDR1 WNHNN, CDR2 SYGVQD (reference sequence). The DNA for the CDR3 is TGCGCCAGCAGTCCCAGGGGGCTACTGAGCAATCAGCCCCAGCATTTT. It codes for CASSPRGLLSNQPQHF.

This chain links TRBV20-1 with TRBJ2-7, with D maybe TRBD1 (5 bases). Germline V lookup: CDR1 DFQATT, CDR2 SNEGSKA (reference sequence). The ends were cut back, 3 bases at V and 6 bases at J, with 9 bases in the middle. This CDR3 comprises 11 residues. This CDR3 is CSASQGSEQYF. CDR3 nucleotide sequence: TGCAGTGCTAGTCAGGGATCCGAGCAGTACTTC.

The rearrangement joins TRBV6-5 to TRBJ2-1; possible D gene TRBD2, 5 bases. CDR3 length equals 14 residues. The germline V gene has CDR1 MNHEY and CDR2 SVGAGI. Between the trimmed V and J ends, which lost 0 bases and 8 bases, there was a span of 11 bases. Here the CDR3 reads CASSYSRSRDEQFF. In DNA form, the CDR3 reads TGTGCCAGCAGTTACTCACGGTCGAGGGATGAGCAGTTCTTC.

This clone was recorded once. CDR3 nucleotides: TGTGCCAGCAGTGATCTTACAGGGGCCCAAGAGACCCAGTACTTC. It translates to CASSDLTGAQETQYF. The chain is built from TRBV25-1 and TRBJ2-5, with 7 bases matching TRBD1. CDR1 and CDR2 (germline): MGHDK, SYGVNS. The CDR3 has 15 residues. V gave up 3 bases and J gave up 1 base; unmatched junction bases: 5.

This chain joins TRBV18 and TRBJ2-3; D gene unclear. The germline gives CDR1 KGHSH, CDR2 LQKENI. V lost 3 bases, J lost 0 bases, and 4 bases lay in between. This CDR3 spans 13 amino acids. The CDR3 nucleotides read TGTGCCAGCTCACCCGAGAGCACAGATACGCAGTATTTT. Translating gives CASSPESTDTQYF.

The rearrangement links TRBV9 to TRBJ2-2; 8 nucleotides align to TRBD1. The CDR3 is 16 amino acids. The junction had 11 bases not matched to a gene; V was cut back by 3 bases and J by 7 bases. From germline, CDR1 is SGDLS and CDR2 YYNGEE. CDR3 nucleotides: TGTGCCAGCAGCGCACCCCCGGGACAGGATCTCGGGGAGCTGTTTTTT. Encoded protein: CASSAPPGQDLGELFF. The entire variable domain, with the rest obtained from reference TRBV9 and TRBJ2-2, is as follows: DSGVTQTPKHLITATGQRVTLRCSPRSGDLSVYWYQQSLDQGLQFLIQYYNGEERAKGNILERFSAQQFPDLHSELNLSSLELGDSALYFCASSAPPGQDLGELFFGEGSRLTVL.

This clone was recorded many times. The chain carries TRBV30 and TRBJ1-1; maybe TRBD1 (5 bases). CDR1 is GTSNPN and CDR2 is SVGIG in the germline V gene (reference sequence). CDR3 length: 14 amino acids. Trimming left V 0 bases short and J 4 bases short, with 12 bases between. The CDR3 is CAWSVAGLSTEAFF. The CDR3 coding sequence is TGTGCCTGGAGTGTAGCAGGGTTGAGCACTGAAGCTTTCTTT.

This clone was observed once. V gene TRBV5-1 combines with J gene TRBJ1-1; D unclear. V was cut by 0 bases and J by 4 bases, with 13 bases left in between. Germline loops: CDR1 SGHRS, CDR2 YFSETQ. The length of the CDR3 is 15 residues. CDR3 amino acids: CASSLASLTGTEAFF. CDR3 bases: TGCGCCAGCAGCTTGGCCTCACTGACGGGCACTGAAGCTTTCTTT.

V usage is TRBV5-1 and J usage is TRBJ2-3; possible D gene TRBD2, 6 bases. Looked up from germline, CDR1 is SGHRS and CDR2 is YFSETQ. V was cut by 6 bases and J by 0 bases, with 29 bases left in between. The CDR3 has 20 amino acids. The CDR3 DNA sequence: TGCGCCAGCATGGGCACGGCCCACCTGGTTGGAGGGACTAGCACAGATACGCAGTATTTT. Encoded protein: CASMGTAHLVGGTSTDTQYF.

This clone has a handful of counts. This chain links TRBV5-1 with TRBJ2-5; 9 bases are shared with TRBD1. V shed 6 bases and J 4 bases; nucleotides not matched to a gene: 1. Germline V CDR1 and CDR2: SGHRS, YFSETQ. This CDR3 spans 12 amino acids. The CDR3 here is CASKTGGETQYF. The CDR3 DNA reads TGCGCCAGCAAGACAGGGGGAGAGACCCAGTACTTC.

The V gene is TRBV19, the J gene TRBJ1-4, with 9 nucleotides matching TRBD1. CDR3 size: 15 residues. Germline V gene data show CDR1 as LNHDA and CDR2 as SQIVND (reference sequence). The trim removed 7 bases at V and 2 bases at J, leaving 5 bases unmatched. The CDR3 protein is CASIAGQGTNEKLFF. The CDR3 region has the DNA TGTGCCAGTATCGCAGGACAGGGGACTAATGAAAAACTGTTTTTT.